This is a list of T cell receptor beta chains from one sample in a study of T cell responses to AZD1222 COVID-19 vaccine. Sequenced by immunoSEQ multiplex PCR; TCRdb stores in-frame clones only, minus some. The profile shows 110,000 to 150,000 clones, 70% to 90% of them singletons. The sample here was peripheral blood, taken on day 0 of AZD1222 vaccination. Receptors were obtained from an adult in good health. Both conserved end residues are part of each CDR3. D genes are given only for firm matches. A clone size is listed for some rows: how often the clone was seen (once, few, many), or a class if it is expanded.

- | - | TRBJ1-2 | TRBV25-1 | CASEGFKGYTF | TGTGCCAGTGAGGGATTCAAGGGCTACACCTTC
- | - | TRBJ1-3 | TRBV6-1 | CASSEATVFSGNTIYF | TGTGCCAGCAGTGAAGCGACAGTTTTCTCTGGAAACACCATATATTTT
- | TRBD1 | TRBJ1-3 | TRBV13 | CASSLKQGGSGNTIYF | TGTGCCAGCAGCTTAAAACAGGGGGGCTCTGGAAACACCATATATTTT
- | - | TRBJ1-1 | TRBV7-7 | CASSLFWGSGTEAFF | TGTGCTAGCAGCTTGTTTTGGGGGTCTGGCACTGAAGCTTTCTTT
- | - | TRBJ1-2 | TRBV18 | CASSPTLQGYGYTF | TGTGCCAGCTCACCAACTCTCCAGGGCTATGGCTACACCTTC
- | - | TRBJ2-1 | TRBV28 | CASSLRLDNEQFF | TGTGCCAGCAGTTTAAGGTTGGACAATGAGCAGTTCTTC
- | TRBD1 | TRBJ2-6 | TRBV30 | CAWDRGSTGANVLTF | TGTGCCTGGGACAGGGGTTCCACTGGGGCCAACGTCCTGACTTTC
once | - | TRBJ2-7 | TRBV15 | CATSRGDAYEQYF | TGTGCCACCAGCAGGGGGGACGCCTACGAGCAGTACTTC
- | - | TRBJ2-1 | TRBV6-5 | CASSYSPHYNEQFF | TGTGCCAGCAGTTACTCTCCTCACTACAATGAGCAGTTCTTC
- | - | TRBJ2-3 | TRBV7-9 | CASSPAPRGRDTDTQYF | TGTGCCAGCAGCCCTGCGCCCAGGGGGAGGGACACAGATACGCAGTATTTT
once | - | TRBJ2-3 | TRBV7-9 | CASSLESVADTQYF | TGTGCCAGCAGCTTAGAGTCCGTCGCAGATACGCAGTATTTT
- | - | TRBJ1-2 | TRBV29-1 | CSVEFHRQSAYGYTF | TGCAGCGTTGAATTCCACCGCCAGTCGGCCTATGGCTACACCTTC
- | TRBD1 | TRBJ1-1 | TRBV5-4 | CASSLKEGQGVLNTEAFF | TGTGCCAGCAGCTTGAAGGAGGGACAGGGGGTACTGAACACTGAAGCTTTCTTT
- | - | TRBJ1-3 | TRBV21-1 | CASSKACWDRGGNTIYF | TGTGCCAGCAGCAAAGCATGTTGGGACAGGGGGGGAAACACCATATATTTT
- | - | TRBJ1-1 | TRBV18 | CASSPGGGFTEAFF | TGTGCCAGCTCACCAGGGGGGGGTTTCACTGAAGCTTTCTTT
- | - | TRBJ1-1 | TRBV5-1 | CASSLEFNTEAFF | TGCGCCAGCAGCTTGGAGTTTAACACTGAAGCTTTCTTT
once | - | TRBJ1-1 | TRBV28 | CASSLSRDTEAFF | TGTGCCAGCAGTTTATCCAGGGACACTGAAGCTTTCTTT
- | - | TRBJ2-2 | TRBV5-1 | CASSLEQGNTGELFF | TGCGCCAGCAGCTTGGAACAGGGGAACACCGGGGAGCTGTTTTTT
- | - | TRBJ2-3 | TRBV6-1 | CASSEDEGQTQYF | TGTGCCAGCAGTGAAGATGAAGGGCAAACGCAGTATTTT
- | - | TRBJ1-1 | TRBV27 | CASSLGRLSTEAFF | TGTGCCAGCAGTCTAGGACGGCTGAGCACTGAAGCTTTCTTT
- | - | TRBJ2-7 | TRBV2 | CASSEGRAYEQYF | TGTGCCAGCAGTGAGGGCAGGGCCTACGAGCAGTACTTC
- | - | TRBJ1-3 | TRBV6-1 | CASSEALTGGNTIYF | TGTGCCAGCAGTGAAGCGCTGACCGGGGGAAACACCATATATTTT
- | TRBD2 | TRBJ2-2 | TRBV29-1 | CSGSGSTTGELFF | TGCAGCGGTAGCGGGAGCACAACCGGGGAGCTGTTTTTT
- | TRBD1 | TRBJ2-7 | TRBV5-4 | CASSLRDRGAYEQYF | TGTGCCAGCAGCCTTAGGGACAGGGGAGCGTACGAGCAGTACTTC
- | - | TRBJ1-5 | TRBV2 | CASQLEGVGQPQHF | TGTGCCAGTCAACTTGAGGGAGTTGGCCAGCCCCAGCATTTT